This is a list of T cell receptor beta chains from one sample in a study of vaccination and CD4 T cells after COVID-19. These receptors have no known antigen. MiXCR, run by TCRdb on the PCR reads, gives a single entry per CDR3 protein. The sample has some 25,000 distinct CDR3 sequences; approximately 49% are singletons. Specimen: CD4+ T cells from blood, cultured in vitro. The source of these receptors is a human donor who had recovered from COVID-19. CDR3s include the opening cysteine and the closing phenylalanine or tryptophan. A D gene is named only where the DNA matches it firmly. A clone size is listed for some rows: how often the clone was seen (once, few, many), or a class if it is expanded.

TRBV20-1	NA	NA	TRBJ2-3	CSARVASGTDTQYF	TGCAGTGCTAGAGTGGCTAGCGGCACAGATACGCAGTATTTT
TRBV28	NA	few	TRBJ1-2	CASSRVSGGREKGYTF	TGTGCCAGCAGTCGGGTTTCCGGGGGGAGGGAAAAGGGCTACACCTTC
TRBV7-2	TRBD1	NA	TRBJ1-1	CASSLWTGGALTEAFF	TGTGCCAGCAGCTTATGGACAGGGGGCGCGTTGACTGAAGCTTTCTTT
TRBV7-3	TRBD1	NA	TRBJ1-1	CASSAQGRGTEAFF	TGTGCCAGCAGCGCACAGGGGAGGGGCACTGAAGCTTTCTTT
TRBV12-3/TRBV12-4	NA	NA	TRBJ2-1	CASSAPGGGIYNEQFF	TGTGCCAGCAGTGCCCCGGGGGGCGGTATCTACAATGAGCAGTTCTTC
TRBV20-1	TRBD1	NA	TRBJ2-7	CSARWGTGRYEQYF	TGCAGTGCCCGGTGGGGGACAGGACGCTACGAGCAGTACTTC
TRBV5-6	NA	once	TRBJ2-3	CASSRTDTQYF	TGTGCCAGCAGCCGGACAGATACGCAGTATTTT
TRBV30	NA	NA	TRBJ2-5	CAWDRGFQETQYF	TGTGCCTGGGATCGAGGCTTCCAAGAGACCCAGTACTTC
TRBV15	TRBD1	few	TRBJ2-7	CATSTGDRRYEQYF	TGTGCCACCAGCACTGGGGACAGGAGATACGAGCAGTACTTC
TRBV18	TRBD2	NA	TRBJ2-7	CASSPGLAGEGEQYF	TGTGCCAGTTCGCCGGGACTAGCGGGAGAGGGCGAGCAGTACTTC
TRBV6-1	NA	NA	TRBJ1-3	CASSEAVRPGNTIYF	TGTGCCAGCAGTGAAGCGGTGCGGCCTGGAAACACCATATATTTT
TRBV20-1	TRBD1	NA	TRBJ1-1	CSAPPGQGNTEAFF	TGCAGTGCTCCCCCTGGACAGGGGAACACTGAAGCTTTCTTT
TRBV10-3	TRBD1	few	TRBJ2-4	CAISARTGGAGTNIQYF	TGTGCCATCAGTGCCCGGACAGGGGGCGCGGGGACAAACATTCAGTACTTC
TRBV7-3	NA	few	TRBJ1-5	CASSFPYLDGKVYSNQPQHF	TGTGCCAGCAGCTTTCCCTACCTGGACGGGAAGGTCTATAGCAATCAGCCCCAGCATTTT
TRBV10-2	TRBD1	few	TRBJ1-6	CASSGTRGLSSSYNSPLHF	TGCGCCAGCAGTGGCACCAGGGGGTTGAGTAGTTCCTATAATTCACCCCTCCACTTT
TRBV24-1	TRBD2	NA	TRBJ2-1	CATSDSGTRYEQFF	TGTGCCACCAGTGATTCCGGGACTAGATATGAGCAGTTCTTC
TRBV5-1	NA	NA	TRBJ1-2	CASSLDRDPNYTF	TGCGCCAGCAGCTTGGACAGGGACCCGAACTACACCTTC
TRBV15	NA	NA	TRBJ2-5	CATSRDSERQETQYF	TGTGCCACCAGCAGAGATTCAGAGAGACAAGAGACCCAGTACTTC
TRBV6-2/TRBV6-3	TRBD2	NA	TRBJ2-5	CASSRTSGGAETQYF	TGTGCCAGCAGTCGGACTAGCGGGGGGGCCGAGACCCAGTACTTC
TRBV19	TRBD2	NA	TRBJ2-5	CASSMTSGRAAMVRETQYF	TGTGCCAGTAGTATGACTAGCGGGAGGGCCGCAATGGTCCGAGAGACCCAGTACTTC
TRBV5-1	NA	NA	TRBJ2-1	CASSFLATRSYNEQFF	TGCGCCAGCAGCTTTCTAGCGACACGCTCCTACAATGAGCAGTTCTTC
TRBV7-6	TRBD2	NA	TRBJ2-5	CASSSLTSGQQETQYF	TGTGCTAGCAGCTCCCTGACTAGCGGGCAGCAAGAGACCCAGTACTTC
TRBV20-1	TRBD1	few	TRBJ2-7	CSASRDRVVSYEQYF	TGCAGTGCTAGTCGAGACAGGGTTGTCTCCTACGAGCAGTACTTC
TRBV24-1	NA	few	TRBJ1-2	CATSVVAREDYGYTF	TGTGCCACCAGTGTTGTGGCTCGAGAGGACTATGGCTACACCTTC
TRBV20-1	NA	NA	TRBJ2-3	CSARGGGLRTDTQYF	TGCAGTGCTAGAGGTGGTGGGTTACGCACAGATACGCAGTATTTT
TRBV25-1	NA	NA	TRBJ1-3	CASSANGHSSGNTIYF	TGTGCCAGCAGTGCTAATGGACACAGCTCTGGAAACACCATATATTTT
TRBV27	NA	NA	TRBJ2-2	CASSLTRSNTGELFF	TGTGCCAGCAGTTTAACGAGGTCGAACACCGGGGAGCTGTTTTTT
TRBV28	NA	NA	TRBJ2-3	CASRSGAGGDTQYF	TGTGCCAGCAGGAGCGGGGCCGGGGGCGATACGCAGTATTTT
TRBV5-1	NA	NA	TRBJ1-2	CASSLSGGTGYTF	TGCGCCAGCAGCTTGAGCGGGGGGACGGGCTACACCTTC
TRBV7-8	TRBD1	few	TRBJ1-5	CASSTTGEGPQHF	TGTGCCAGCAGCACGACAGGGGAAGGGCCCCAGCATTTT
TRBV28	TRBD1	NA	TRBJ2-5	CASSSGQQETQYF	TGTGCCAGCAGTTCGGGACAGCAAGAGACCCAGTACTTC
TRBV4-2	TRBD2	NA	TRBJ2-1	CASSQDLSGLAYNEQFF	TGTGCCAGCAGCCAAGATCTGAGCGGACTAGCCTACAATGAGCAGTTCTTC
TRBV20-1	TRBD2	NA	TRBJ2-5	CSASASGRETQYF	TGCAGTGCTAGCGCTAGCGGTAGGGAGACCCAGTACTTC